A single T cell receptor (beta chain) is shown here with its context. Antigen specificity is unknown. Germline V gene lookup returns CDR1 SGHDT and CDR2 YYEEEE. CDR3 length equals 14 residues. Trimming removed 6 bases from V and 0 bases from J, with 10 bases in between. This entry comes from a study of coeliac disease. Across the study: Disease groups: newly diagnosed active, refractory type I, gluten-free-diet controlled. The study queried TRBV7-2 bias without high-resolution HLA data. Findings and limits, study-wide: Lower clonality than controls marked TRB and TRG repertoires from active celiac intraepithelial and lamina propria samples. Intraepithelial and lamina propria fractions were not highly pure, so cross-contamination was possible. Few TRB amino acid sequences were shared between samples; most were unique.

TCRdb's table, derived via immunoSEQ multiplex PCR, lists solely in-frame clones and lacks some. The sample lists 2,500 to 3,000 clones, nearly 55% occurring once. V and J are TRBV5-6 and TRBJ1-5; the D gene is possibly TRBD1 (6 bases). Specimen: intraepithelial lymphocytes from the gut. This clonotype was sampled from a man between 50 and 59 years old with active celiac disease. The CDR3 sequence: CASNLQGSNQPQHF. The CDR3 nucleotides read TGTGCCAGCAACCTACAGGGTAGCAATCAGCCCCAGCATTTT.